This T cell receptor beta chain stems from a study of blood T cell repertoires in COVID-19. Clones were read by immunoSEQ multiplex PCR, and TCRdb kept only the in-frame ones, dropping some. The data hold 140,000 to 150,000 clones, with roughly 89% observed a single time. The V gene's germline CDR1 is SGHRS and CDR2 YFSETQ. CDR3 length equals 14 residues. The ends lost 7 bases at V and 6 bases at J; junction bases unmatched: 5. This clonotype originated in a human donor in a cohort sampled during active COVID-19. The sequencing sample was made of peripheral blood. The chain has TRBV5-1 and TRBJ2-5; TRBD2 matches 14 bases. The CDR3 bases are TGCGCCAGCGTCGGGACTAGCGGGGGAAAGACCCAGTACTTC. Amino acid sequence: CASVGTSGGKTQYF.